This is a list of T cell receptor beta chains from one sample in a study of T-cell reconstitution after alpha-beta-depleted transplantation in children. TCRdb reprocessed the PCR reads via MiXCR and lists one record per CDR3 protein. The sample has around 500,000 distinct CDR3 sequences, 9.5% to 15% seen once. The sample consisted of PBMCs from the stem cell graft donor, taken from the stem cell graft. Every receptor here comes from a human donor who donated a stem cell graft to a child with combined immunodeficiency. Both conserved end residues are part of each CDR3. Fields, in order: clone size, V gene, J gene, D gene, CDR3 protein, CDR3 DNA. A D gene is named only where the DNA matches it firmly. Clone size is shown for a subset of rows, as once, few, many or a class of expanded clone.

>many|TRBV7-3|TRBJ2-1|.
CASSLGFQGEQFF
TGTGCCAGCAGCCTCGGGTTCCAGGGTGAGCAGTTCTTC
>.|TRBV5-5|TRBJ2-5|TRBD2
CASSWVGTTQETQYF
TGTGCCAGCAGCTGGGTTGGGACTACTCAAGAGACCCAGTACTTC
>few|TRBV9|TRBJ2-7|TRBD1
CASSVGDRSYEQYF
TGTGCCAGCAGCGTAGGGGACAGGTCCTACGAGCAGTACTTC
>.|TRBV10-3|TRBJ2-2|TRBD1
CAISETDRGHTGELFF
TGTGCCATCAGTGAGACAGACAGGGGGCACACCGGGGAGCTGTTTTTT
>.|TRBV7-3|TRBJ2-7|TRBD2
CASSLDSGNSYEQYF
TGTGCCAGCAGCTTAGATAGCGGGAACTCCTACGAGCAGTACTTC
>many|TRBV4-3|TRBJ2-1|.
CASSQDRGALSSYNEQFF
TGCGCCAGCAGCCAAGATAGGGGTGCGCTTAGCTCCTACAATGAGCAGTTCTTC
>many|TRBV15|TRBJ2-1|.
CATSRDFLQGRSNEQFF
TGTGCCACCAGCAGAGATTTTCTACAGGGAAGAAGCAATGAGCAGTTCTTC
>few|TRBV5-1|TRBJ1-4|.
CASSSSNEKLFF
TGCGCCAGCAGCTCGTCTAATGAAAAACTGTTTTTT
>.|TRBV5-1|TRBJ2-7|TRBD1
CASSLGWDSTYEQYF
TGCGCCAGCAGCTTGGGATGGGACAGCACCTACGAGCAGTACTTC
>few|TRBV2|TRBJ2-5|.
CASSQYVKETQYF
TGTGCCAGCAGTCAATACGTTAAAGAGACCCAGTACTTC
>.|TRBV9|TRBJ2-1|TRBD2
CASSPSPPSGRVGQFF
TGTGCCAGCAGCCCGAGCCCGCCTAGCGGGAGAGTTGGGCAGTTCTTC
>many|TRBV12-3/TRBV12-4|TRBJ2-2|TRBD2
CASSSSGLAANTGELFF
TGTGCCAGCAGTTCCTCAGGACTAGCGGCGAACACCGGGGAGCTGTTTTTT
>few|TRBV20-1|TRBJ2-1|.
CSAGGLGEGYNEQFF
TGCAGTGCTGGGGGGCTTGGGGAGGGTTACAATGAGCAGTTCTTC
>.|TRBV6-1|TRBJ2-7|.
CASVFGVLIRGHEQYF
TGTGCCTCCGTGTTTGGGGTCCTGATCAGGGGCCACGAGCAGTACTTC
>few|TRBV7-9|TRBJ2-1|.
CASSLNPGEQFF
TGTGCCAGCAGCTTAAATCCGGGTGAGCAGTTCTTC
>.|TRBV27|TRBJ2-2|.
CASSSLWAGELFF
TGTGCCAGCAGTTCCCTGTGGGCCGGGGAGCTGTTTTTT
>few|TRBV12-3/TRBV12-4|TRBJ1-1|.
CASTQSGGWTEAFF
TGTGCCAGCACCCAAAGTGGGGGGTGGACTGAAGCTTTCTTT
>.|TRBV20-1|TRBJ1-4|.
CSARDPGGSNEKLFF
TGCAGTGCTAGAGATCCTGGGGGCTCTAATGAAAAACTGTTTTTT
>few|TRBV29-1|TRBJ2-3|.
CSVTGLSTTDTQYF
TGCAGCGTTACCGGACTATCCACCACAGATACGCAGTATTTT
>many|TRBV5-6|TRBJ1-6|.
CASSSQGYNSPLHF
TGTGCCAGCAGCTCTCAGGGTTATAATTCACCCCTCCACTTT
>few|TRBV9|TRBJ1-1|.
CASSTQAATEAFF
TGTGCCAGCAGCACACAAGCGGCGACTGAAGCTTTCTTT
>few|TRBV7-2|TRBJ2-2|.
CASSPILTNTGELFF
TGTGCCAGCAGCCCCATCCTTACGAACACCGGGGAGCTGTTTTTT
>few|TRBV11-2|TRBJ2-5|TRBD2
CASSLTPSGGSTQYF
TGTGCCAGCAGCTTAACACCTAGCGGGGGGTCAACCCAGTACTTC
>few|TRBV9|TRBJ2-1|TRBD2
CASSVGPGTSGSPYEQFF
TGTGCCAGCAGCGTAGGGCCCGGGACTAGCGGGAGTCCCTATGAGCAGTTCTTC
>many|TRBV12-3/TRBV12-4|TRBJ1-2|.
CASSLGPYYGYTF
TGTGCCAGCAGCCTAGGGCCTTACTATGGCTACACCTTC
>many|TRBV20-1|TRBJ2-1|TRBD1
CSARGLAGTDLSYNEQFF
TGCAGTGCTAGAGGCCTAGCCGGGACAGACTTATCCTACAATGAGCAGTTCTTC
>many|TRBV5-1|TRBJ2-7|.
CASSFRISNEQYF
TGCGCCAGCAGCTTCAGGATCTCAAACGAGCAGTACTTC
>few|TRBV9|TRBJ2-1|TRBD2
CASSELAGYSYNEQFF
TGTGCCAGCAGTGAACTAGCGGGCTACTCCTACAATGAGCAGTTCTTC
>many|TRBV9|TRBJ1-2|TRBD1
CASSAGTAYGYTF
TGTGCCAGCAGCGCCGGGACAGCATATGGCTACACCTTC
>.|TRBV30|TRBJ1-5|.
CAWSRATRGNQPQHF
TGTGCCTGGTCACGGGCGACCCGGGGCAATCAGCCCCAGCATTTT
>.|TRBV29-1|TRBJ2-1|.
CSVDRSVNNEQFF
TGCAGCGTTGACAGGTCGGTCAACAATGAGCAGTTCTTC
>.|TRBV20-1|TRBJ1-4|.
CSASPGQINEKLFF
TGCAGTGCTAGCCCAGGACAAATCAATGAAAAACTGTTTTTT
>many|TRBV6-1|TRBJ2-5|.
CASSEGPASETQYF
TGTGCCAGCAGTGAAGGCCCAGCTTCCGAGACCCAGTACTTC
>many|TRBV18|TRBJ1-4|.
CASSPTGPATNEKLFF
TGTGCCAGCTCACCAACGGGCCCGGCAACTAATGAAAAACTGTTTTTT
>many|TRBV6-2/TRBV6-3|TRBJ2-5|.
CASSYSLSETQYF
TGTGCCAGCAGTTACTCGCTATCGGAGACCCAGTACTTC
>many|TRBV27|TRBJ2-7|TRBD1
CATTGGEEQYF
TGTGCCACCACAGGGGGCGAGGAGCAGTACTTC
>.|TRBV19|TRBJ1-4|.
CASRVLGHNEKLFF
TGTGCCAGTAGGGTTCTGGGGCACAATGAAAAACTGTTTTTT
>.|TRBV5-6|TRBJ2-1|TRBD2
CASSFGGSYEQFF
TGTGCCAGCAGCTTCGGGGGGAGCTATGAGCAGTTCTTC
>few|TRBV7-8|TRBJ2-5|TRBD2
CASILAGTSYGETQYF
TGTGCCAGCATCCTAGCCGGGACTAGCTACGGGGAGACCCAGTACTTC
>.|TRBV7-8|TRBJ2-2|.
CASSPGRGLGELFF
TGTGCCAGCAGCCCCGGCCGGGGGCTCGGGGAGCTGTTTTTT
>.|TRBV10-3|TRBJ2-5|TRBD2
CAISELAGEGETQYF
TGTGCCATCAGTGAATTGGCGGGGGAGGGAGAGACCCAGTACTTC
>.|TRBV12-3/TRBV12-4|TRBJ2-3|TRBD2
CASRSTRGGHSDTQYF
TGTGCCAGCCGGTCAACCCGGGGGGGCCATTCAGATACGCAGTATTTT
>few|TRBV10-3|TRBJ2-3|TRBD1
CAISDPGTGGSSDTQYF
TGTGCCATCAGTGATCCAGGGACAGGGGGAAGTTCAGATACGCAGTATTTT
>few|TRBV28|TRBJ1-2|.
CASSLFETNYGYTF
TGTGCCAGCAGTTTATTCGAGACTAACTATGGCTACACCTTC
>.|TRBV2|TRBJ2-5|.
CASIRDTGETQYF
TGTGCCAGCATTCGGGACACCGGAGAGACCCAGTACTTC
>.|TRBV30|TRBJ2-1|.
CAWSGRPYNEQFF
TGTGCCTGGAGCGGGAGACCATACAATGAGCAGTTCTTC
>few|TRBV18|TRBJ2-7|.
CASSPRQRGSSYEQYF
TGTGCCAGCTCACCACGCCAGAGGGGCAGCTCCTACGAGCAGTACTTC
>.|TRBV18|TRBJ2-7|TRBD1
CASSLTSGTGRNEQYF
TGTGCCAGCTCTCTCACATCCGGGACAGGGAGAAACGAGCAGTACTTC
>few|TRBV27|TRBJ2-7|TRBD1
CASRRTGVGRSYEQYF
TGTGCCAGCAGGAGGACAGGGGTGGGACGCTCCTACGAGCAGTACTTC
>many|TRBV20-1|TRBJ2-3|TRBD2
CSAQRGGGADTQYF
TGCAGTGCTCAGCGGGGGGGCGGGGCAGATACGCAGTATTTT
>few|TRBV12-3/TRBV12-4|TRBJ1-2|.
CASSQTGVLGYTF
TGTGCCAGCAGTCAAACGGGAGTTCTTGGCTACACCTTC
>few|TRBV29-1|TRBJ2-5|.
CSVEFGEETQYF
TGCAGCGTTGAATTCGGGGAAGAGACCCAGTACTTC
>many|TRBV9|TRBJ2-1|.
CASSVGTRMNEQFF
TGTGCCAGCAGCGTAGGGACCCGAATGAATGAGCAGTTCTTC
>few|TRBV5-1|TRBJ2-3|.
CASSLGQLRSTDTQYF
TGCGCCAGCAGCTTAGGACAGCTCCGTAGCACAGATACGCAGTATTTT
>few|TRBV7-8|TRBJ1-6|.
CASSPRGSRSPLHF
TGTGCCAGCAGCCCTAGGGGTTCGCGTTCACCCCTCCACTTT
>many|TRBV27|TRBJ2-7|TRBD1
CASSLSATGKHEQYF
TGTGCCAGCAGTTTATCCGCGACAGGGAAGCACGAGCAGTACTTC
>.|TRBV12-5|TRBJ2-5|TRBD1
CASDRGYGETQYF
TGTGCTAGTGACAGGGGGTATGGAGAGACCCAGTACTTC